This entry lists 16 T cell receptor beta chains sequenced from one sample in a study of T cell responses to AZD1222 COVID-19 vaccine. The table came from immunoSEQ multiplex PCR; TCRdb's copy has only in-frame clones and leaves some out. The sample includes about 85,000 clones, around nine tenths of them seen just once. The source material was peripheral blood, sampled on day 0 of MenACWY control vaccination. These receptors all come from an adult in good health.

This clone appeared once. CDR3 DNA: TGTGCCAGCAGCCGAGGTACGGGTGAAAAACTGTTTTTT. This encodes CASSRGTGEKLFF. V usage is TRBV7-2 and J usage is TRBJ1-4; D remains unclear. V was pared by 5 bases and J by 7 bases, with 11 bases between. CDR1 SGHTA and CDR2 FQGNSA come from the germline V gene. The CDR3 length is 13 residues.

This clone was seen once. J is TRBJ1-2 and V is TRBV28, with D unresolved. The V end lost 2 bases, the J end lost 2 bases, and 9 bases lay between the germline ends. The germline V gene encodes CDR1 MDHEN and CDR2 SYDVKM. The CDR3 runs to 14 residues. As DNA, the CDR3 is TGTGCCAGCAGTTTAGGGCACTCAAACTATGGCTACACCTTC. It encodes CASSLGHSNYGYTF.

A few counts support this clone. This chain connects TRBV19 to TRBJ1-1; maybe TRBD1 (6 bases). The CDR3 is made up of 15 amino acids. Per the germline V gene, CDR1 is LNHDA and CDR2 is SQIVND (reference sequence). Trimming shortened V by 4 bases and J by 7 bases, and 19 bases separated the two germline ends. In DNA form, the CDR3 reads TGTGCCAGTAGTACGACCGGGACAAAACGACTTGAAGCTTTCTTT. Protein: CASSTTGTKRLEAFF.

This chain connects TRBV28 to TRBJ2-1, with 8 bases identical to TRBD2. V shed 6 bases and J 9 bases; nucleotides not matched to a gene: 7. The CDR3 covers 13 residues. Germline V lookup: CDR1 MDHEN, CDR2 SYDVKM. In nucleotides, the CDR3 is TGTGCCAGCAGACCTGGGACTAGAGGTGAGCAGTTCTTC. This encodes CASRPGTRGEQFF. The full variable domain, with the rest looked up from reference TRBV28 and TRBJ2-1, is DVKVTQSSRYLVKRTGEKVFLECVQDMDHENMFWYRQDPGLGLRLIYFSYDVKMKEKGDIPEGYSVSREKKERFSLILESASTNQTSMYLCASRPGTRGEQFFGPGTRLTVL.

For the CDR3, the DNA is TGTGCCAGCAGCCAAGGGGGACGGACCTTGAACACTGAAGCTTTCTTT. Its translation: CASSQGGRTLNTEAFF. V gene TRBV4-2 combines with J gene TRBJ1-1, with D possibly being TRBD1 (5 bases). CDR1 is LGHNA, CDR2 YNFKEQ, per germline. V was cut by 1 base and J by 0 bases, with 12 bases left in between. The CDR3 is made up of 16 amino acids.

J is TRBJ2-1 and V is TRBV6-5, with 8 bases fitting TRBD1. The CDR3 has 13 residues. CDR1 and CDR2 (germline): MNHEY, SVGAGI. Trimming cost V 6 bases and J 6 bases; bases outside gene matches: 4. CDR3 protein: CASRKTGVNEQFF. The CDR3 nucleotides read TGTGCCAGCAGGAAGACAGGGGTCAATGAGCAGTTCTTC.

V is TRBV5-6 and J is TRBJ2-5; D may match TRBD1 or TRBD2 (5 bases each). Deletions cut 4 bases from V and 1 base from J, with 11 bases between. Germline V gives CDR1 SGHDT, CDR2 YYEEEE. The CDR3 has 14 residues. The CDR3 DNA reads TGTGCCAGCAGCGGGGGACCACTCCAAGAGACCCAGTACTTC. Encoded protein: CASSGGPLQETQYF.

This clone has only one observation. Relative to the germline gene, one junction end is altered; a read error may explain this. The V and J genes are TRBV7-2 and TRBJ1-2; a weak D match, TRBD1 (6 bases). This CDR3 contains 14 residues. Germline loops: CDR1 SGHTA, CDR2 FQGNSA. CDR3 amino acids: CASSLGRGNHGYTF. Written as DNA, the CDR3 is TGTGCCAGCAGCTTGGGCAGGGGTAACCATGGCTACACCTTC.

This chain joins TRBV6-1 and TRBJ1-3; D is uncertain. Germline V CDR1 and CDR2: MNHNS, SASEGT. The CDR3 runs to 15 residues. V lost 2 bases and J 3 bases, leaving 11 bases between the germline ends. DNA of the CDR3: TGTGCCAGCAGTGAAACGAGGAAATATGGAAACACCATATATTTT. Translating gives CASSETRKYGNTIYF.

CDR3 protein: CASSARTGNTQYF. DNA of the CDR3: TGTGCCAGCAGCGCCCGGACAGGGAACACGCAGTATTTT. This sequence joins TRBV9 and TRBJ2-3; 8 bases match TRBD1. The CDR3 totals 13 residues. Germline CDR1 SGDLS, CDR2 YYNGEE. V trimming: 3 bases; J trimming: 9 bases; junction bases outside the gene matches: 6.

The chain links TRBV7-8 to TRBJ1-2; D is ambiguous. V lost 1 base to trimming and J lost 8 bases, with 11 bases between them. The CDR3 covers 13 residues. Germline assignment: CDR1 SGHVS and CDR2 FQNEAQ. CDR3 nucleotide sequence: TGTGCCAGCAGCTTAGGAGGTGGGGTGGGCTACACCTTC. This gives the protein CASSLGGGVGYTF.

This clone was picked up a small number of times. The V call is TRBV5-1, the J call TRBJ2-5; 12 positions match TRBD1. CDR3 length: 16 amino acids. The junction had 4 bases not matched to a gene; V was cut back by 0 bases and J by 4 bases. Per the germline V gene, CDR1 is SGHRS and CDR2 is YFSETQ. This CDR3 is CASSLVRDRGLETQYF. The CDR3 DNA sequence: TGCGCCAGCAGCTTGGTCCGGGACAGGGGGCTAGAGACCCAGTACTTC.

The V gene is TRBV12-3 or TRBV12-4, the J gene TRBJ1-1; D ambiguous. CDR3 length equals 13 residues. The V end was cut by 7 bases, the J end by 3 bases, with 12 bases between. The CDR3 DNA follows: TGTGCCAGCACCCCCGGGCCCCACACTGAAGCTTTCTTT. It is translated as CASTPGPHTEAFF.

The chain couples TRBV30 to TRBJ2-5, with D possibly matching TRBD1 (6 bases). With 2 bases removed from V and 4 bases from J, the gap between germline ends came to 14 bases. Germline V lookup: CDR1 GTSNPN, CDR2 SVGIG (reference sequence). CDR3 length: 14 amino acids. CDR3 region: CAWSIQGLIETQYF. CDR3 nucleotide sequence: TGTGCCTGGAGTATTCAGGGGCTTATAGAGACCCAGTACTTC.

This clone was found a few times. The V and J genes are TRBV29-1 and TRBJ1-1, with a weak D call TRBD1 (6 bases). V lost 4 bases, J lost 3 bases, and 9 bases lay in between. CDR1 is SQVTM, CDR2 ANQGSEA, per germline. This CDR3 is 12 amino acids long. CDR3 in amino acids: CSVGDRHTEAFF. The CDR3 DNA sequence: TGCAGCGTTGGAGACAGGCACACTGAAGCTTTCTTT.

This rearrangement joins TRBV7-2 to TRBJ1-2, with no clear D. The CDR3 is 13 amino acids. Per germline, CDR1 SGHTA and CDR2 FQGNSA. The V and J ends lost 4 bases and 5 bases respectively, with 11 bases between them. The CDR3 loop is CASSSLVLYGYTF. CDR3 in DNA: TGTGCCAGCAGCTCCCTGGTACTATATGGCTACACCTTC.